This TCR beta chain was retrieved from a study of blood T cells in healthy people across ages. About the research overall: About one barcoded TCR beta cDNA was captured per two T cells.

Study-wide results and limits: Donor CMV infection status was unknown, possibly confounding age-related changes in expanded clonotypes. Fewer expanded clones and more diversity marked long-lived versus aged donors.

Trimming shortened V by 1 base and J by 8 bases, and 17 bases separated the two germline ends. The CDR3 covers 15 residues. Per the germline V gene, CDR1 is DFQATT and CDR2 is SNEGSKA (reference sequence). On this clonotype: The antigen is undetermined.

It was with a sample-barcoded 5' primer and a J-beta primer mix that a second PCR of roughly 7 to 12 cycles was run. TCRdb ran MiXCR on the 5' RACE reads and lists one entry per CDR3 protein. The table has fewer than 2,000,000 distinct CDR3 sequences, roughly 32% seen once; the top ten hold 11%. This TCR derives from a woman younger than 45 in good health. Sequenced sample: blood. The chain employs TRBV20-1 and TRBJ1-4; the D gene is possibly TRBD1 (6 bases). Here the CDR3 DNA reads TGCAGTGCTAGAGTCGGCGGGGGCATCGGAGAAAAACTGTTTTTT. Its translation: CSARVGGGIGEKLFF.